This is a list of T cell receptor beta chains from one sample in a study of blood T cell dynamics during melanoma immunotherapy. The protocol was immunoSEQ multiplex PCR, while the TCRdb copy is restricted to in-frame clones and leaves out a portion. Among about 24,000 clones, roughly 89% were seen once, and the ten largest hold more than 3.5%. Sequencing used blood, obtained from a patient treated with checkpoint blockade. These TCRs come from a human donor with melanoma. Each CDR3 is given with its conserved first and last residue. The order of the fields is J gene, V gene, clone size, D gene, CDR3 protein, CDR3 DNA. The D gene is left open where the match is weak. Where a row states a size, it is once, few, many or the class of an expanded clone; other rows omit it.

j_call: TRBJ1-2
v_call: TRBV19
clone_size: -
d_call: TRBD1
cdr3_aa: CASSIAPGGGGYTF
cdr3_nt: TGTGCCAGTAGTATAGCCCCAGGGGGCGGAGGCTACACCTTC

j_call: TRBJ2-3
v_call: TRBV6-1
clone_size: -
d_call: -
cdr3_aa: CASSDNRWGTDTQYF
cdr3_nt: TGTGCCAGCAGCGACAACCGTTGGGGCACAGATACGCAGTATTTT

j_call: TRBJ2-1
v_call: TRBV5-1
clone_size: -
d_call: TRBD2
cdr3_aa: CASSERVLAGENEQFF
cdr3_nt: TGCGCCAGCAGCGAGAGGGTACTAGCGGGAGAAAATGAGCAGTTCTTC

j_call: TRBJ2-1
v_call: TRBV2
clone_size: -
d_call: -
cdr3_aa: CASSRDGELAYNEQFF
cdr3_nt: TGTGCCAGCAGTAGGGACGGAGAGCTAGCCTACAATGAGCAGTTCTTC

j_call: TRBJ2-7
v_call: TRBV6-6
clone_size: -
d_call: -
cdr3_aa: CATSTQSALGYEQYF
cdr3_nt: TGTGCCACCAGTACCCAATCCGCGTTAGGCTACGAGCAGTACTTC

j_call: TRBJ2-5
v_call: TRBV9
clone_size: -
d_call: TRBD2
cdr3_aa: CASSVGPSGVQETQYF
cdr3_nt: TGTGCCAGCAGCGTAGGGCCTAGCGGGGTCCAAGAGACCCAGTACTTC

j_call: TRBJ1-4
v_call: TRBV5-6
clone_size: -
d_call: TRBD1
cdr3_aa: CASNKPGQGAANEKLFF
cdr3_nt: TGTGCCAGCAACAAGCCGGGACAGGGGGCAGCTAATGAAAAACTGTTTTTT

j_call: TRBJ1-5
v_call: TRBV2
clone_size: -
d_call: -
cdr3_aa: CASSVGRASNQPQHF
cdr3_nt: TGTGCCAGCAGTGTAGGTAGGGCGAGCAATCAGCCCCAGCATTTT

j_call: TRBJ1-3
v_call: TRBV7-9
clone_size: -
d_call: -
cdr3_aa: CAGIEGLMSSGNTIYF
cdr3_nt: TGTGCCGGTATCGAGGGGCTGATGAGCTCTGGAAACACCATATATTTT

j_call: TRBJ1-1
v_call: TRBV6-1
clone_size: -
d_call: -
cdr3_aa: CASTLGGQNTEAFF
cdr3_nt: TGTGCCAGCACCCTTGGAGGGCAGAACACTGAAGCTTTCTTT

j_call: TRBJ1-6
v_call: TRBV5-1
clone_size: -
d_call: TRBD1
cdr3_aa: CASRSDRVPNSPLHF
cdr3_nt: TGCGCCAGCAGGTCCGACAGGGTCCCCAATTCACCCCTCCACTTT

j_call: TRBJ2-1
v_call: TRBV11-3
clone_size: -
d_call: -
cdr3_aa: CASSLGGYGYNEQFF
cdr3_nt: TGTGCCAGCAGCTTAGGGGGATACGGATACAATGAGCAGTTCTTC

j_call: TRBJ2-3
v_call: TRBV4-2
clone_size: -
d_call: -
cdr3_aa: CASSQETAPRTDTQYF
cdr3_nt: TGTGCCAGCAGCCAAGAAACTGCGCCTCGCACAGATACGCAGTATTTT

j_call: TRBJ2-1
v_call: TRBV5-4
clone_size: once
d_call: TRBD2
cdr3_aa: CASSLAGGRAYNEQFF
cdr3_nt: TGTGCCAGCAGCTTGGCGGGGGGTCGGGCCTACAATGAGCAGTTCTTC

j_call: TRBJ2-7
v_call: TRBV6-1
clone_size: -
d_call: -
cdr3_aa: CASRVDLGLPEQYF
cdr3_nt: TGTGCCAGCAGAGTAGACTTAGGACTCCCGGAGCAGTACTTC

j_call: TRBJ2-7
v_call: TRBV29-1
clone_size: -
d_call: -
cdr3_aa: CSVGRVGLYEQYF
cdr3_nt: TGCAGCGTTGGGAGGGTGGGTCTCTACGAGCAGTACTTC

j_call: TRBJ2-5
v_call: TRBV18
clone_size: -
d_call: TRBD2
cdr3_aa: CASSPTGGQETQYF
cdr3_nt: TGTGCCAGCTCACCTACGGGGGGCCAAGAGACCCAGTACTTC

j_call: TRBJ2-5
v_call: TRBV11-2
clone_size: once
d_call: -
cdr3_aa: CASSARSTGGETQYF
cdr3_nt: TGTGCCAGCAGCGCCCGGTCTACGGGTGGGGAGACCCAGTACTTC

j_call: TRBJ2-1
v_call: TRBV5-1
clone_size: -
d_call: -
cdr3_aa: CASSPEGQGHNEQFF
cdr3_nt: TGCGCCAGCAGCCCGGAGGGGCAGGGACACAATGAGCAGTTCTTC

j_call: TRBJ2-7
v_call: TRBV4-2
clone_size: -
d_call: -
cdr3_aa: CASSQEIGHEQYF
cdr3_nt: TGTGCCAGCAGCCAAGAAATAGGGCACGAGCAGTACTTC

j_call: TRBJ2-4
v_call: TRBV4-2
clone_size: once
d_call: TRBD2
cdr3_aa: CASSQVGTSGIGAKNIQYF
cdr3_nt: TGTGCCAGCAGCCAAGTAGGGACTAGCGGGATTGGGGCCAAAAACATTCAGTACTTC

j_call: TRBJ2-3
v_call: TRBV7-3
clone_size: once
d_call: TRBD2
cdr3_aa: CASSATSGRVGDTQYF
cdr3_nt: TGTGCCAGCAGCGCGACTAGCGGGAGGGTTGGGGATACGCAGTATTTT

j_call: TRBJ2-1
v_call: TRBV9
clone_size: -
d_call: -
cdr3_aa: CASSWSDYNEQFF
cdr3_nt: TGTGCCAGCAGCTGGAGCGATTACAATGAGCAGTTCTTC

j_call: TRBJ1-2
v_call: TRBV6-5
clone_size: -
d_call: -
cdr3_aa: CASSSVHRRYGYTF
cdr3_nt: TGTGCCAGCAGTTCCGTCCATAGACGGTATGGCTACACCTTC

j_call: TRBJ2-1
v_call: TRBV18
clone_size: -
d_call: TRBD2
cdr3_aa: CASSPVSSGSEQFF
cdr3_nt: TGTGCCAGCTCACCTGTAAGTAGCGGGAGCGAGCAGTTCTTC

j_call: TRBJ1-5
v_call: TRBV27
clone_size: -
d_call: -
cdr3_aa: CASSPMGQPQHF
cdr3_nt: TGTGCCAGCAGTCCGATGGGGCAGCCCCAGCATTTT

j_call: TRBJ1-2
v_call: TRBV11-2
clone_size: -
d_call: -
cdr3_aa: CASSQGGSNYGYTF
cdr3_nt: TGTGCCAGCAGCCAGGGTGGGTCAAACTATGGCTACACCTTC

j_call: TRBJ1-3
v_call: TRBV25-1
clone_size: -
d_call: -
cdr3_aa: CASSEARVGNTIYF
cdr3_nt: TGTGCCAGCAGTGAGGCAAGGGTGGGAAACACCATATATTTT

j_call: TRBJ1-1
v_call: TRBV19
clone_size: -
d_call: -
cdr3_aa: CASSIVGTNTEAFF
cdr3_nt: TGTGCCAGTAGTATTGTTGGAACGAACACTGAAGCTTTCTTT

j_call: TRBJ1-3
v_call: TRBV5-1
clone_size: -
d_call: TRBD1
cdr3_aa: CASSQQGTGNTIYF
cdr3_nt: TGCGCCAGCAGCCAACAGGGGACTGGAAACACCATATATTTT

j_call: TRBJ2-2
v_call: TRBV7-9
clone_size: few
d_call: TRBD2
cdr3_aa: CASSAGTSGSRTGELFF
cdr3_nt: TGTGCCAGCAGCGCCGGGACTAGCGGGAGCCGGACCGGGGAGCTGTTTTTT

j_call: TRBJ1-4
v_call: TRBV5-6
clone_size: -
d_call: -
cdr3_aa: CASSGTQGSLGEKLFF
cdr3_nt: TGTGCCAGCAGCGGAACACAGGGATCCCTGGGGGAAAAACTGTTTTTT

j_call: TRBJ1-6
v_call: TRBV7-9
clone_size: -
d_call: -
cdr3_aa: CASSFEQTNSPLHF
cdr3_nt: TGTGCCAGCAGCTTTGAACAAACCAATTCACCCCTCCACTTT

j_call: TRBJ1-2
v_call: TRBV28
clone_size: -
d_call: TRBD1
cdr3_aa: CASSSSGTGNGYTF
cdr3_nt: TGTGCCAGCAGTTCCTCCGGGACAGGGAATGGCTACACCTTC

j_call: TRBJ2-7
v_call: TRBV7-9
clone_size: -
d_call: TRBD1
cdr3_aa: CASSLAFQGAREQYF
cdr3_nt: TGTGCCAGCAGCTTAGCCTTTCAGGGGGCGCGTGAGCAGTACTTC

j_call: TRBJ2-1
v_call: TRBV7-3
clone_size: -
d_call: TRBD2
cdr3_aa: CASSLSSSGPYNEQFF
cdr3_nt: TGTGCCAGCAGCTTAAGTAGTAGCGGGCCTTACAATGAGCAGTTCTTC

j_call: TRBJ1-2
v_call: TRBV27
clone_size: medium-sized
d_call: TRBD1
cdr3_aa: CASSLQGGNYGYTF
cdr3_nt: TGTGCCAGCAGCCTACAGGGGGGCAACTATGGCTACACCTTC

j_call: TRBJ2-1
v_call: TRBV4-1
clone_size: -
d_call: TRBD2
cdr3_aa: CASSQPFLAGRGNNEQFF
cdr3_nt: TGCGCCAGCAGCCAACCCTTCTTGGCCGGGAGGGGAAACAATGAGCAGTTCTTC

j_call: TRBJ1-5
v_call: TRBV2
clone_size: few
d_call: -
cdr3_aa: CASHSVNQPQHF
cdr3_nt: TGTGCCTCACACAGTGTTAATCAGCCCCAGCATTTT

j_call: TRBJ2-7
v_call: TRBV6-5
clone_size: -
d_call: -
cdr3_aa: CASSSPAWGRNYEQYF
cdr3_nt: TGTGCCAGCAGTTCCCCCGCGTGGGGACGGAATTACGAGCAGTACTTC

j_call: TRBJ2-7
v_call: TRBV23-1
clone_size: -
d_call: -
cdr3_aa: CASSLEKSPPYEQYF
cdr3_nt: TGCGCCAGCAGTCTTGAAAAATCGCCTCCCTACGAGCAGTACTTC

j_call: TRBJ1-1
v_call: TRBV29-1
clone_size: -
d_call: -
cdr3_aa: CSVDRQTYEAFF
cdr3_nt: TGCAGCGTTGACCGTCAGACCTATGAAGCTTTCTTT

j_call: TRBJ2-2
v_call: TRBV11-3
clone_size: -
d_call: TRBD2
cdr3_aa: CASSPGLAGVPGELFF
cdr3_nt: TGTGCCAGCAGCCCTGGACTAGCGGGAGTCCCCGGGGAGCTGTTTTTT

j_call: TRBJ2-5
v_call: TRBV7-6
clone_size: -
d_call: TRBD1
cdr3_aa: CASSQGTGRETQYF
cdr3_nt: TGTGCCAGCAGCCAGGGGACAGGGCGAGAGACCCAGTACTTC

j_call: TRBJ1-2
v_call: TRBV7-8
clone_size: -
d_call: -
cdr3_aa: CASSLSVAAHGYTF
cdr3_nt: TGTGCCAGCAGCTTAAGTGTTGCAGCCCATGGCTACACCTTC

j_call: TRBJ2-1
v_call: TRBV7-8
clone_size: -
d_call: TRBD2
cdr3_aa: CASSFSGTSGVNEQFF
cdr3_nt: TGTGCCAGCAGCTTTTCCGGGACTAGCGGGGTCAATGAGCAGTTCTTC

j_call: TRBJ2-6
v_call: TRBV7-6
clone_size: -
d_call: TRBD2
cdr3_aa: CASSLGIAGGAGANVLTF
cdr3_nt: TGTGCCAGCAGCCTGGGGATAGCGGGAGGGGCTGGGGCCAACGTCCTGACTTTC

j_call: TRBJ1-3
v_call: TRBV9
clone_size: -
d_call: TRBD1
cdr3_aa: CASSSWTGDGNTIYF
cdr3_nt: TGTGCCAGCAGCTCCTGGACAGGCGATGGAAACACCATATATTTT

j_call: TRBJ2-7
v_call: TRBV4-2
clone_size: -
d_call: TRBD2
cdr3_aa: CASSQTSGSSYEQYF
cdr3_nt: TGTGCCAGCAGCCAAACTAGCGGGAGCTCCTACGAGCAGTACTTC

j_call: TRBJ2-2
v_call: TRBV19
clone_size: -
d_call: -
cdr3_aa: CASTRPGSGTGELFF
cdr3_nt: TGTGCCAGTACCCGGCCAGGGTCAGGCACCGGGGAGCTGTTTTTT

j_call: TRBJ1-6
v_call: TRBV19
clone_size: -
d_call: TRBD1
cdr3_aa: CASSGTVDSPLHF
cdr3_nt: TGTGCCAGTAGCGGGACAGTCGATTCACCCCTCCACTTT